This TCR beta chain comes out of a study of blood T cell repertoires in COVID-19 (dated by TCRdb to about 2020). About the study as a whole: Collaborator samples came from the United States, Italy and Spain and covered acute and convalescent phases of COVID-19. The material from the prospective study consisted of cDNA or gDNA derived from T cells, B-cell-depleted T cells, or PBMCs. Subjects who had been exposed to COVID-19, were actively infected with it, or had recovered from it provided the deeply sampled blood TCRbeta repertoires that made up the dataset. The repertoires were released in a freely available public database meant as a resource for research on the immune response to SARS-CoV-2. Samples came from the ongoing ImmuneRACE study (first 160 participants) plus 1,254 subjects from 6 global collaborators. The sample metadata nearly always contained a de-identified subject ID, COVID-19 status, age in years and sex. HLA class I and class II types, where available, came from metadata supplied by the sample provider rather than from assay-based typing. What the research found in general, with its limitations: Clinical and demographic metadata were provided uncurated, with the amount varying by source and participant.

Whole blood was collected in K2EDTA tubes by collaborating institutions according to the institutions' own protocols. For TCRbeta analysis, collaborator samples were shipped as frozen whole blood, as isolated PBMCs, or as DNA extracted from either sample type. A word on this clone: Its antigen is still unknown. Per-base qualities were not stored, and no clone one base away is much larger.

The CDR3 contains 15 residues, cysteine and phenylalanine counted. CDR3 DNA is the only sequence kept; it has 45 bases, read in frame from the first base. CDR1 and CDR2 are drawn from the germline V gene (reference sequence): SGHAT, FQDESV. V has 6 bases trimmed and J has 2 bases trimmed; junction bases matching no gene number 6. TCRbeta CDR3 regions were amplified from genomic DNA by means of the immunoSEQ Assay, a bias-controlled multiplex PCR. As for the authors' bioinformatics: The number of nucleated cells in each sample was estimated by amplification of reference gene primers within the assay. To quantify the absolute abundance of each unique TCRbeta CDR3 rearrangement, sequence reads were collapsed and filtered. For each sample, productive Simpson clonality was calculated as the square root of Simpson's diversity index over productive rearrangements. TCRdb limited this immuneACCESS table to in-frame rearrangements with V and J called. A share of clones is missing; checked studies link under half to unresolved V genes, and the rest is unexplained. D and trimming were read from the DNA, whereas the V and J calls and clone size are those reported in that table. The sample table lists approximately 210,000 clones, 92% of them with a count of one. Of the sample, approximately 1.2% falls within the top ten clones.

The TCR sequence derives from a man aged 25-40 years with acute or convalescent COVID-19. This chain is built from TRBV11-1 and TRBJ2-7; TRBD2 fits 11 bases in the junction. Sequencing was carried out using peripheral blood. The CDR3 protein sequence reads: CASRQGLADAYEQYF. DNA sequence: TGTGCCAGCAGACAGGGACTAGCGGATGCCTACGAGCAGTACTTC.